These 19 T cell receptor beta chains originate from one sample sequenced in a study of OX40 agonist ivuxolimab in advanced cancers. Sequenced by immunoSEQ multiplex PCR; TCRdb stores in-frame clones only, minus some. Of about 53,000 clones listed, 84% are singletons. This specimen consisted of CD4+ or CD8+ T cells sorted from blood, obtained in a trial of the OX40 agonist ivuxolimab. These receptors were collected from an adult with an advanced solid tumor such as melanoma, head and neck, liver or kidney cancer.

The chain carries TRBV10-3 and TRBJ1-1; D is uncertain. This CDR3 comprises 13 residues. Trimming cost V 2 bases and J 1 base, with 5 bases left between them. Per the germline V gene, CDR1 is ENHRY and CDR2 is SYGVKD. The CDR3 loop reads CAISEGKNTEAFF. The CDR3 DNA sequence: TGTGCCATCAGTGAGGGGAAGAACACTGAAGCTTTCTTT.

The chain recombines TRBV5-4 with TRBJ2-7, with 7 bases matching TRBD2. The CDR3 runs 15 residues. The germline V gene encodes CDR1 SGHNT and CDR2 YYREEE (reference sequence). J lost 0 bases, V lost 4 bases, and 7 bases had no gene match. The chain's CDR3 is CASSPSGAVSYEQYF. The CDR3 DNA follows: TGTGCCAGCAGCCCGAGCGGGGCGGTCTCCTACGAGCAGTACTTC. Using reference TRBV5-4 and TRBJ2-7 for the parts outside the CDR3, the full variable domain is ETGVTQSPTHLIKTRGQQVTLRCSSQSGHNTVSWYQQALGQGPQFIFQYYREEENGRGNFPPRFSGLQFPNYSSELNVNALELDDSALYLCASSPSGAVSYEQYFGPGTRLTVT.

The rearrangement joins TRBV29-1 to TRBJ1-4, with D hard to call. V dropped 1 base and J dropped 8 bases, with 14 bases sitting between them. Germline CDR1 SQVTM, CDR2 ANQGSEA. The CDR3 runs 14 residues. The CDR3 sequence: CSVEAEGGQEKLFF. In nucleotides, the CDR3 is TGCAGCGTTGAAGCGGAGGGTGGGCAGGAAAAACTGTTTTTT.

The V gene is TRBV7-2, the J gene TRBJ2-7, with D unresolved. Germline V gene data show CDR1 as SGHTA and CDR2 as FQGNSA. This CDR3 has 12 amino acids. Trimming shortened V by 7 bases and J by 0 bases, and 7 bases separated the two germline ends. CDR3 nucleotides: TGTGCCAGCACAACTACCTCCTACGAGCAGTACTTC. Translation: CASTTTSYEQYF.

The chain couples TRBV5-1 to TRBJ2-3; a weak D match, TRBD1 (8 bases). The CDR3 has 18 residues. Germline-derived CDR1 and CDR2 are SGHRS and YFSETQ. The V end lost 5 bases, the J end lost 2 bases, and 24 bases lay between the germline ends. The CDR3 loop reads CASRAQGGGSPSTDTQYF. In DNA form, the CDR3 reads TGCGCCAGCAGGGCACAGGGGGGAGGGAGCCCATCCACAGATACGCAGTATTTT.

Comment on this clone: An end of the junction does not agree with germline; a read error may underlie this. The chain recombines TRBV7-2 with TRBJ2-3; 13 positions match TRBD2. This CDR3 spans 13 amino acids. Germline CDR1 reads SGHTA; CDR2 reads FQGNSA. CDR3 protein: CASSDGLAGVPHF. The CDR3 region has the DNA TGTGCCAGCAGCGATGGACTAGCGGGAGTCCCGCATTTT.

The rearrangement joins TRBV11-3 to TRBJ2-1; the D gene is possibly TRBD2 (6 bases). Per the germline V gene, CDR1 is SGHNT and CDR2 is YENEEA. V lost 5 bases and J lost 2, with 13 bases in between. The CDR3 is 15 amino acids. The CDR3 spells CASSAWEVPYNEQFF. Here the CDR3 DNA reads TGTGCCAGCAGCGCCTGGGAGGTCCCCTACAATGAGCAGTTCTTC.

This rearrangement joins TRBV7-8 to TRBJ2-5, with D perhaps given as TRBD1 or TRBD2 (6 bases each). The J call could be wrong; TRBJ2-7 is a better fit for the DNA end. The CDR3 covers 16 residues. Germline values: CDR1 SGHVS, CDR2 FQNEAQ. CDR3 in amino acids: CASSLLGGKNAYEQYF. The CDR3 DNA reads TGTGCCAGCAGCTTACTAGGGGGGAAAAATGCCTACGAGCAGTACTTC.

The rearrangement links TRBV27 to TRBJ2-5, with D maybe TRBD2 (7 bases). Judging by the DNA end, TRBJ2-7 fits better; the J call may be wrong. CDR3 length: 14 amino acids. CDR1 and CDR2 from the germline V gene are MNHEY and SMNVEV (reference sequence). CDR3 in DNA: TGTGCCAGCAGGACAGGTCTGGGAGGGTACGAGCAGTACTTC. Its translation: CASRTGLGGYEQYF.

The chain links TRBV6-1 to TRBJ2-1; TRBD2 aligns across 11 bases. J was trimmed by 7 bases and V by 9 bases; bases with no gene match: 5. Looked up from germline, CDR1 is MNHNS and CDR2 is SASEGT. The CDR3 is made up of 13 amino acids. The CDR3 spells CASSSGRINEQFF. CDR3 in DNA: TGTGCCAGTTCTAGCGGGAGGATAAATGAGCAGTTCTTC.

The chain recombines TRBV7-2 with TRBJ2-2; TRBD1 agrees at 10 bases. The CDR3 covers 15 residues. The germline V gene encodes CDR1 SGHTA and CDR2 FQGNSA. V trimming: 5 bases; J trimming: 8 bases; junction bases outside the gene matches: 8. This CDR3 reads CASSPRQGALGELFF. The DNA of the CDR3 is TGTGCCAGCAGCCCACGACAGGGGGCATTGGGGGAGCTGTTTTTT.

The chain combines TRBV29-1 with TRBJ2-7; 9 positions match TRBD2. After removal of 4 bases from V and 3 bases from J, the junction contained 16 bases not matched to a gene. This CDR3 comprises 17 residues. Germline CDR1 SQVTM, CDR2 ANQGSEA. In DNA, the CDR3 is TGCAGCGTTGCCAACGAGGCGGGAGGGATTCTGAGCTACGAGCAGTACTTC. It yields the protein CSVANEAGGILSYEQYF.

V gene TRBV28 combines with J gene TRBJ2-2; TRBD2 matches at 13 bases. This CDR3 region has 18 residues. The V gene's germline CDR1 is MDHEN and CDR2 SYDVKM. Trimming took 5 bases from V and 1 from J; bases not matched to a gene: 7. In DNA, the CDR3 is TGTGCCAGCAGTCCCGGACTAGCGGGAGTGGGGAACACCGGGGAGCTGTTTTTT. This sequence encodes CASSPGLAGVGNTGELFF.

The count of this clone is one. The rearrangement uses TRBV28 and TRBJ2-7, with a tentative D call TRBD2 (6 bases). CDR1 is MDHEN and CDR2 is SYDVKM in the germline V gene. The CDR3 length is 12 residues. Trimming pared 5 bases from V and 7 bases from J, leaving 12 bases between. CDR3 sequence: CASSVGTPEQYF. The CDR3 nucleotides are TGTGCCAGCAGTGTCGGGACTCCGGAGCAGTACTTC. Looking up the rest from reference TRBV28 and TRBJ2-7 gives the full variable domain: DVKVTQSSRYLVKRTGEKVFLECVQDMDHENMFWYRQDPGLGLRLIYFSYDVKMKEKGDIPEGYSVSREKKERFSLILESASTNQTSMYLCASSVGTPEQYFGPGTRLTVT.

The rearrangement joins TRBV5-6 to TRBJ1-6; TRBD1 might be the D (5 bases). V was trimmed by 0 bases and J by 9 bases, leaving 13 bases between them. The CDR3 runs 15 residues. CDR1 is SGHDT and CDR2 is YYEEEE in the germline V gene. CDR3 in amino acids: CASSLGFREGSPLHF. The CDR3 nucleotides read TGTGCCAGCAGCTTGGGCTTCAGGGAAGGTTCACCCCTCCACTTT.

The V and J genes are TRBV6-5 and TRBJ1-1; D remains unclear. The CDR3 loop spans 15 amino acids. The germline gives CDR1 MNHEY, CDR2 SVGAGI. V was clipped by 0 bases and J by 4 bases, with 12 bases between them. CDR3 residues: CASSYSGAVGTEAFF. CDR3 nucleotide sequence: TGTGCCAGCAGTTACTCTGGCGCGGTTGGCACTGAAGCTTTCTTT.

The rearrangement joins TRBV4-3 to TRBJ1-3; a possible D gene is TRBD1 (5 bases). Germline V gene lookup returns CDR1 LGHNA and CDR2 YSLEER. There are 14 residues in the CDR3. V was cut by 4 bases and J by 2 bases, with 9 bases left in between. This chain's CDR3 is CASSPGIAGNTIYF. The CDR3, as DNA: TGCGCCAGCAGCCCAGGGATTGCTGGAAACACCATATATTTT.

This sequence joins TRBV6-4 and TRBJ2-1; possibly TRBD2 for D (7 bases). The CDR3 consists of 16 residues. Trimming cost V 0 bases and J 4 bases, with 13 bases left between them. Per the germline V gene, CDR1 is MRHNA and CDR2 is SNTAGT. CDR3: CASSDSGGHSYNEQFF. CDR3 in DNA: TGTGCCAGCAGTGACTCGGGGGGGCACTCGTACAATGAGCAGTTCTTC.

This clone was counted a few times. Distinct nucleotide sequences in the sample also encode this CDR3. The chain recombines TRBV5-1 with TRBJ2-2, with TRBD2 matching 7 bases. V lost 0 bases and J lost 1; bases outside the gene matches: 6. The CDR3 runs 17 residues. From germline, CDR1 is SGHRS and CDR2 YFSETQ. The CDR3 region has the DNA TGCGCCAGCAGCTTGGGTCGGGGCGGGAGGAACACCGGGGAGCTGTTTTTT. It codes for CASSLGRGGRNTGELFF.